A single sample is the source of the 22 T cell receptor beta chains below, sequenced in a study of cytomegalovirus exposure and HLA in healthy donors (dated by TCRdb to 2017 to 2019). Libraries came from the immunoSEQ multiplex PCR assay. A mixture of 60 forward primers for TCR Vbeta segments and 13 reverse primers for TCR Jbeta segments was used in the multiplex PCR. TCRdb's version of the immuneACCESS table is confined to in-frame rearrangements and falls short of the full clone set. An unresolved V gene accounts for under half of the shortfall where checked; the remainder is of unknown origin. Across this sample there are about 150,000 clones, with under 80% seen only once. Of the sample, less than 15% falls within the top ten clones. Specimen: PBMCs. Receptors originate from a woman in her 50s in good health and CMV-seropositive.

Only a few counts were recorded for this clone. The genes are TRBV25-1 and TRBJ1-1; the D is unclear. The V end was cut by 8 bases, the J end by 2 bases, with 6 bases between. CDR1 and CDR2 (germline): MGHDK, SYGVNS. This CDR3 spans 11 amino acids. As DNA, the CDR3 is TGTGCCAGCGGGCGAAACACTGAAGCTTTCTTT. Translated: CASGRNTEAFF. Based on the CDR3 plus reference TRBV25-1 and TRBJ1-1, the full variable domain is EADIYQTPRYLVIGTGKKITLECSQTMGHDKMYWYQQDPGMELHLIHYSYGVNSTEKGDLSSESTVSRIRTEHFPLTLESARPSHTSQYLCASGRNTEAFFGQGTRLTVV.

This clone was seen more than once but under ten times. The chain is built from TRBV10-1 and TRBJ2-3, with no clear D. Germline CDR1 is WNHNN and CDR2 is SYGVQD (reference sequence). Deletions cut 3 bases from V and 4 bases from J, with 14 bases between. CDR3 length equals 15 residues. CDR3 loop: CASSDPAVVSDTQYF. The CDR3 nucleotides read TGCGCCAGCAGTGATCCGGCGGTGGTGTCAGATACGCAGTATTTT.

The V call is TRBV2, the J call TRBJ2-2; no definite D call. Deletions cut 5 bases from V and 8 bases from J, with 15 bases between. This CDR3 is 14 amino acids long. Germline-derived CDR1 and CDR2 are SNHLY and FYNNEI. The CDR3 DNA follows: TGTGCCAGCAGTCCCCTCGTTAGTGTGGGGGAGCTGTTTTTT. This gives the protein CASSPLVSVGELFF.

This chain links TRBV29-1 with TRBJ1-5; possible D gene TRBD1, 6 bases. The CDR3 totals 13 residues. Between the trimmed V and J ends, which lost 3 bases and 6 bases, there was a span of 12 bases. CDR1 and CDR2 (germline): SQVTM, ANQGSEA. CDR3 bases: TGCAGCGTTGACTCAGGGGAGGGTCAGCCCCAGCATTTT. Translated, it gives CSVDSGEGQPQHF.

The chain employs TRBV4-1 and TRBJ1-3, with a possible D match to TRBD1 (6 bases). There are 17 residues in the CDR3. Trimming took 0 bases from V and 0 from J, leaving 12 bases between them. Germline CDR1 and CDR2: MGHRA and YSYEKL. The DNA for the CDR3 is TGCGCCAGCAGCCAAGATCCGACAGGACGCTCTGGAAACACCATATATTTT. Amino acid sequence: CASSQDPTGRSGNTIYF.

The rearrangement uses TRBV5-1 and TRBJ1-1; no reliable D call. The germline CDR1 and CDR2 sequences are SGHRS and YFSETQ. CDR3 length: 15 amino acids. V shed 4 bases and J shed 0 bases, with 13 bases lying between them. CDR3 amino acids: CASSPLDNLNTEAFF. In nucleotides, the CDR3 is TGCGCCAGCAGCCCCCTCGATAACTTGAACACTGAAGCTTTCTTT. The full variable domain, completed using reference TRBV5-1 and TRBJ1-1, is KAGVTQTPRYLIKTRGQQVTLSCSPISGHRSVSWYQQTPGQGLQFLFEYFSETQRNKGNFPGRFSGRQFSNSRSEMNVSTLELGDSALYLCASSPLDNLNTEAFFGQGTRLTVV.

The table lists this clone with a count of one. The rearrangement uses TRBV5-8 and TRBJ2-5, with TRBD1 identical over 7 bases. The DNA end lines up better with TRBJ2-7; the J call may be wrong. The CDR3 is 13 amino acids. The germline V gene has CDR1 SGHTS and CDR2 YDEGEE. DNA for the CDR3: TGTGCCAGCAGTAGGGACAGACAATACGAGCAGTACTTC. Translation: CASSRDRQYEQYF.

The table lists this clone with a few counts. The CDR3 protein is CASSVSPRETQYF. For the CDR3, the DNA is TGTGCCAGCAGTGTGTCACCCCGGGAGACCCAGTACTTC. The gene calls are TRBV25-1 and TRBJ2-5, with D hard to call. CDR1 MGHDK and CDR2 SYGVNS come from the germline V gene. Trimming removed 4 bases from V and 5 bases from J, with 11 bases in between. The CDR3 consists of 13 residues.

The chain combines TRBV29-1 with TRBJ2-5, with D tentatively TRBD2 (6 bases). Trimming took off 5 bases at V and 4 bases at J, with 14 bases between the two ends. The length of the CDR3 is 13 residues. Germline CDR1 is SQVTM and CDR2 is ANQGSEA. The CDR3 coding sequence is TGCAGCGTTCTTAAGGACTACCCAGAGACCCAGTACTTC. Amino acid sequence: CSVLKDYPETQYF.

In nucleotides, the CDR3 is TGTGCCAGCAGCTTAGACTATATCGAGCAGTACTTC. Residues: CASSLDYIEQYF. The chain joins TRBV7-8 to TRBJ2-7; D remains unclear. Trimming took 1 base from V and 6 from J, leaving 7 bases between them. Germline V gene lookup returns CDR1 SGHVS and CDR2 FQNEAQ. CDR3 length equals 12 residues.

V is TRBV7-6 and J is TRBJ2-7; D is possibly TRBD1 (6 bases). The V gene lost 4 bases and the J gene lost 5 bases, with 12 bases spanning the gap. CDR1 is SGHVS and CDR2 is FNYEAQ in the germline V gene. This CDR3 comprises 13 residues. CDR3 protein: CASSYTGFDEQYF. The CDR3 nucleotides are TGTGCCAGCAGCTATACAGGGTTCGACGAGCAGTACTTC.

The chain recombines TRBV12-5 with TRBJ2-5, with D perhaps matching TRBD1 (6 bases). The J call may be wrong; the DNA end is better matched by TRBJ2-7. The CDR3 is made up of 14 amino acids. CDR1 and CDR2 (germline): LGHNT, FRNRAP. CDR3 amino acids: CASGSDSPFYEQYF. CDR3 nucleotide sequence: TGTGCTAGTGGTTCGGACAGCCCCTTCTACGAGCAGTACTTC.

The chain has TRBV6-1 and TRBJ2-5; a weak D match, TRBD1 (6 bases). Trimming left V 7 bases short and J 2 bases short, with 11 bases between. The germline gives CDR1 MNHNS, CDR2 SASEGT. The CDR3 has 13 amino acids. The CDR3 here is CASTRQEQETQYF. The CDR3 bases are TGTGCCAGCACCCGACAGGAACAAGAGACCCAGTACTTC.

J is TRBJ2-3 and V is TRBV10-3, with 7 positions matching TRBD1. The trim removed 7 bases at V and 1 base at J, leaving 5 bases unmatched. This CDR3 is 14 amino acids long. CDR1 and CDR2 (germline): ENHRY, SYGVKD. CDR3 coding DNA: TGTGCCATCAACGTCGGGACAGGCACAGATACGCAGTATTTT. Amino acid sequence: CAINVGTGTDTQYF.

The CDR3: CASSYPDRANEQYF. The CDR3 nucleotides read TGTGCCAGCAGTTACCCGGACAGGGCGAATGAGCAGTACTTC. The rearrangement joins TRBV6-5 to TRBJ2-7; 8 positions match TRBD1. V lost 2 bases and J lost 7; bases outside the gene matches: 7. Germline V lookup: CDR1 MNHEY, CDR2 SVGAGI. The CDR3 is 14 amino acids.

This chain uses TRBV19 with TRBJ2-7, with 7 bases lining up with TRBD1. The germline gives CDR1 LNHDA, CDR2 SQIVND (reference sequence). The CDR3 length is 13 residues. Trimming removed 7 bases from V and 2 bases from J; junction bases left unmatched: 5. The CDR3 coding sequence is TGTGCCAGTAAACAGGGGCCCACCTACGAGCAGTACTTC. Translating gives CASKQGPTYEQYF.

This chain uses TRBV30 with TRBJ1-6; weak D call: TRBD1 (5 bases). From germline, CDR1 is GTSNPN and CDR2 SVGIG (reference sequence). The CDR3 runs to 15 residues. Trimming cost V 1 base and J 7 bases, with 14 bases left between them. CDR3 residues: CAWSGDFLGNSPLHF. The DNA for the CDR3 is TGTGCCTGGAGTGGGGACTTTCTGGGGAATTCACCCCTCCACTTT.

The chain is built from TRBV29-1 and TRBJ1-2; D remains unclear. The V gene's germline CDR1 is SQVTM and CDR2 ANQGSEA. Trimming took 6 bases from V and 4 from J, leaving 15 bases between them. The CDR3 is made up of 13 amino acids. In DNA, the CDR3 is TGCAGCGTGGTAGATGGGCCTATCTATGGCTACACCTTC. Amino acid sequence: CSVVDGPIYGYTF.

This chain joins TRBV19 and TRBJ1-6; 8 bases fit TRBD1. Germline trimming cut 3 bases from V and 4 bases from J; bases unmatched to any gene: 5. This CDR3 region has 16 residues. CDR1 LNHDA and CDR2 SQIVND come from the germline V gene (reference sequence). CDR3 loop: CASSMRTGQYNSPLHF. The DNA of the CDR3 is TGTGCCAGTAGTATGAGGACAGGGCAGTATAATTCACCCCTCCACTTT. Full variable domain (rest looked up from reference TRBV19 and TRBJ1-6): DGGITQSPKYLFRKEGQNVTLSCEQNLNHDAMYWYRQDPGQGLRLIYYSQIVNDFQKGDIAEGYSVSREKKESFPLTVTSAQKNPTAFYLCASSMRTGQYNSPLHFGNGTRLTVT.

The genes are TRBV2 and TRBJ2-7, with 9 bases fitting TRBD2. CDR1 SNHLY and CDR2 FYNNEI come from the germline V gene. V lost 10 bases to trimming and J lost 2 bases; unmatched junction nucleotides: 9. The CDR3 consists of 14 residues. The CDR3 loop is CATIKTSGTYEQYF. The CDR3 DNA sequence: TGTGCCACCATCAAGACTAGCGGAACCTACGAGCAGTACTTC.

This chain connects TRBV18 to TRBJ1-5; TRBD1 is a possible D gene (6 bases). CDR1 and CDR2 from the germline V gene are KGHSH and LQKENI. Trimming stripped 2 bases from V and 3 bases from J, with 8 bases between. CDR3 length: 14 amino acids. The CDR3 spells CASSPSGANQPQHF. Here the CDR3 DNA reads TGTGCCAGCTCACCATCAGGGGCCAATCAGCCCCAGCATTTT.

The chain couples TRBV5-1 to TRBJ2-3; 7 bases match TRBD2. This CDR3 is 14 amino acids long. Germline V CDR1 and CDR2: SGHRS, YFSETQ. V shed 4 bases, J shed 6 bases, and the junction held 8 bases outside the gene matches. The DNA of the CDR3 is TGCGCCAGCAGCGCGGGGGTAGAAACTGATACGCAGTATTTT. This sequence encodes CASSAGVETDTQYF.